This T cell receptor (beta chain) was sequenced in a study of spatial heterogeneity in lung cancer. The wider study: Samples were donated by 72 untreated early-stage non-small cell lung cancer patients. Detected sequences consistently included more beta-chain ones than alpha-chain ones.

For this clonotype: Its antigen is not identified. A junction end diverges from the germline sequence, so it may reflect a read error.

The CDR3 covers 12 residues. Germline CDR1 and CDR2: MDHEN and SYDVKM. The study, taken as a whole, reports: Ubiquitous, expanded tumor-derived TCRs were more frequently observed in blood at resection than at follow-up.

TCR cDNA molecules each carried a unique molecular identifier. TCRdb itself ran the 5' RACE reads through MiXCR, one entry per CDR3 protein. There are about 120,000 distinct CDR3 sequences in the sample; more than 10% occur only once, and over 15% lies in the top ten. Time point in this sample: blood at routine non-recurrence follow-up after resection. Unsorted whole RNA from tumor, nontumor lung or frozen PBMC underwent sequencing. V and J are TRBV28 and TRBJ1-6, with 9 bases lining up with TRBD1. The specimen was PBMCs, collected at follow-up. The clonotype was recovered from a male donor with early-stage non-small cell lung cancer. CDR3 coding DNA: TGCCGAACGGGACAGGGAAATTCACCCCTCCACTTT. It specifies CRTGQGNSPLHF.